This T cell receptor beta chain was retrieved from a study of spatial heterogeneity in lung cancer. About the study: Within raw reads, each unique TCR and UMI combination appeared on average more than ten times. General study findings and limits: Ubiquitous expanded tumor TCRs showed up in blood more at resection than follow-up.

Sample time point: sample taken at primary tumor resection. In each case, whole RNA from tumor, nontumor lung or frozen PBMC was sequenced unsorted. The donors were some 70 patients with non-small cell lung cancer that was early-stage and untreated. Each TCR cDNA molecule carried a unique molecular identifier. MiXCR, run by TCRdb on the 5' RACE reads, gives a single entry per CDR3 protein. The table records 10,000 to 15,000 distinct CDR3 sequences, roughly 3.9% of them present only once. This clonotype ranks as medium-sized (0.01 to 0.1%). The antigen remains undetermined. This beta chain came through as a stray read in a library set up for alpha chains, and its size says little. Germline V gene sequence: CDR1 MDHEN, CDR2 SYDVKM. V lost 5 bases and J lost 5, with 15 bases in between. The CDR3 totals 14 residues.

The receptor was isolated from a male donor with early-stage non-small cell lung cancer. V gene TRBV28 combines with J gene TRBJ2-5; maybe TRBD2 (5 bases). The sequenced sample was PBMCs, obtained at surgery. The CDR3 is CASSPPRGMETQYF. The DNA for the CDR3 is TGTGCCAGCAGTCCCCCCCGAGGGATGGAGACCCAGTACTTC.